What follows are 25 T cell receptor beta chains derived from one specimen sequenced in a study of human T cells and chemical hapten exposure. TCRdb independently ran MiXCR on the RACE reads; one entry per CDR3 protein. The table records 89,000 or so distinct CDR3 sequences, 6.5% to 8% of them present only once. Time point: patch test 2, 6 weeks after DPC sensitization. Treatment given: therapeutic diphenylcyclopropenone sensitization with weekly scalp DPC. The starting material was whole blood, obtained in connection with sensitization to the hapten diphenylcyclopropenone (DPC). The receptors shown here come from a woman younger than 45 with alopecia areata. Some clones in this sample may be carry-over from other donors' samples.

This clonotype was detected a few times. CDR3 bases: TGTGCCAGCAGGATCCTAACAGATACGCAGTATTTT. This codes for CASRILTDTQYF. The chain carries TRBV6-5 and TRBJ2-3; D not certain. V was cut by 6 bases and J by 3 bases, with 7 bases left in between. Per the germline V gene, CDR1 is MNHEY and CDR2 is SVGAGI. The CDR3 has 12 amino acids.

The chain uses TRBV6-5 and TRBJ2-7; possibly TRBD2 for D (6 bases). With 0 bases removed from V and 5 bases from J, the gap between germline ends came to 8 bases. CDR1 and CDR2 (germline): MNHEY, SVGAGI. This CDR3 is 13 amino acids long. The CDR3 nucleotides read TGTGCCAGCAGTTACTCGTGGGGGGACGAGCAGTACTTC. This codes for CASSYSWGDEQYF.

This clonotype has a count of ten or more. The V call is TRBV7-8, the J call TRBJ1-1; D not certain. Trimming took off 4 bases at V and 2 bases at J, with 8 bases between the two ends. The CDR3 is 13 residues long. The V gene's germline CDR1 is SGHVS and CDR2 FQNEAQ. The CDR3 DNA reads TGTGCCAGCAGCTCTCAGACCAACACTGAAGCTTTCTTT. Amino acid sequence: CASSSQTNTEAFF.

This chain joins TRBV14 and TRBJ1-2, with D perhaps matching TRBD1 (6 bases). The CDR3 runs to 16 residues. V lost 5 bases and J 3 bases, leaving 19 bases between the germline ends. CDR1 SGHDN and CDR2 FVKESK come from the germline V gene. The CDR3 DNA reads TGTGCCAGCAGCACAAAGGGACAAACAACTTACTATGGCTACACCTTC. Its protein product is CASSTKGQTTYYGYTF.

There are many counts of this clonotype. The V and J genes are TRBV12-3 or TRBV12-4 and TRBJ2-7, with 8 bases aligning to TRBD2. The CDR3 has 15 residues. V shed 3 bases and J 3 bases; nucleotides not matched to a gene: 7. This CDR3 reads CASSLSFSGDYEQYF. CDR3 nucleotide sequence: TGTGCCAGCAGTTTGTCTTTTAGCGGGGACTACGAGCAGTACTTC.

Only a few counts were recorded for this clonotype. V and J are TRBV2 and TRBJ1-6; D is undetermined. V was pared by 3 bases and J by 3 bases, with 6 bases between. This CDR3 has 14 amino acids. Germline V gene sequence: CDR1 SNHLY, CDR2 FYNNEI. CDR3 coding DNA: TGTGCCAGCAGTGAGGAGGTCTATAATTCACCCCTCCACTTT. Protein sequence: CASSEEVYNSPLHF. Drawing the rest from reference TRBV2 and TRBJ1-6, the complete variable domain is EPEVTQTPSHQVTQMGQEVILRCVPISNHLYFYWYRQILGQKVEFLVSFYNNEISEKSEIFDDQFSVERPDGSNFTLKIRSTKLEDSAMYFCASSEEVYNSPLHFGNGTRLTVT.

This clonotype was detected ten times or more. The rearrangement links TRBV20-1 to TRBJ2-3; 12 bases fit TRBD2. The V gene end was trimmed by 3 bases and the J gene end by 3 bases; junction bases not matched to a gene: 1. Looked up from germline, CDR1 is DFQATT and CDR2 is SNEGSKA (reference sequence). The CDR3 extends over 14 amino acids. CDR3 nucleotide sequence: TGCAGTGCTAGGCTAGCGGGGGGGACAGATACGCAGTATTTT. Translated, it gives CSARLAGGTDTQYF.

The rearrangement joins TRBV27 to TRBJ1-1; no firm D call. The V and J ends lost 7 bases and 5 bases respectively, with 17 bases between them. Germline CDR1 reads MNHEY; CDR2 reads SMNVEV (reference sequence). CDR3 length: 14 residues. The chain's CDR3 is CASTPVGVGTEAFF. The CDR3 DNA follows: TGTGCCAGCACCCCGGTCGGGGTAGGGACTGAAGCTTTCTTT.

The table lists this clonotype with many counts. The J gene is TRBJ2-7, the V gene TRBV5-4; 11 positions match TRBD2. Trimming cost V 0 bases and J 7 bases; bases outside gene matches: 9. CDR1 is SGHNT, CDR2 YYREEE, per germline (reference sequence). The CDR3 loop spans 16 amino acids. The CDR3 DNA reads TGTGCCAGCAGCTTGGGGACTAGCGGGCCGGCCGCGGAGCAGTACTTC. Protein sequence: CASSLGTSGPAAEQYF.

The chain couples TRBV20-1 to TRBJ2-5; possibly TRBD2 for D (5 bases). Germline CDR1 is DFQATT and CDR2 is SNEGSKA (reference sequence). V was cut by 3 bases and J by 5 bases, with 19 bases left in between. This CDR3 region has 15 residues. The CDR3 loop reads CSARFSDDVGETQYF. The CDR3 nucleotides read TGCAGTGCTAGGTTTAGCGACGATGTCGGGGAGACCCAGTACTTC.

This clonotype was observed a few times. Compared with germline, one end of the junction differs, possibly owing to a read error. The rearrangement uses TRBV7-2 and TRBJ2-3; TRBD2 aligns across 7 bases. There are 13 residues in the CDR3. CDR1 SGHTA and CDR2 FQGNSA come from the germline V gene. Here the CDR3 DNA reads TGTGCCAGCAGCTTAGGTCGGGCCAGGGAGGGTCGTTTT. Protein: CASSLGRAREGRF.

This clonotype was seen many times. V and J are TRBV11-2 and TRBJ2-3; D gene ambiguous. Trimming shortened V by 5 bases and J by 4 bases, and 7 bases separated the two germline ends. CDR1 SGHAT and CDR2 FQNNGV come from the germline V gene. This CDR3 comprises 12 residues. This chain's CDR3 is CASSHQSDTQYF. The DNA of the CDR3 is TGTGCCAGCAGCCACCAATCAGATACGCAGTATTTT. Full variable domain (outside the CDR3, taken from reference TRBV11-2 and TRBJ2-3): EAGVAQSPRYKIIEKRQSVAFWCNPISGHATLYWYQQILGQGPKLLIQFQNNGVVDDSQLPKDRFSAERLKGVDSTLKIQPAKLEDSAVYLCASSHQSDTQYFGPGTRLTVL.

This clonotype showed up many times. The gene calls are TRBV6-1 and TRBJ1-5; 8 nucleotides line up with TRBD1. V dropped 4 bases and J dropped 8; count of bases not matched to a gene: 7. CDR3 length equals 14 residues. CDR1 is MNHNS and CDR2 is SASEGT in the germline V gene. The CDR3 is CASSATGEREPQHF. CDR3 in DNA: TGTGCCAGCAGTGCGACAGGGGAGAGGGAGCCCCAGCATTTT.

The rearrangement uses TRBV18 and TRBJ2-1; maybe TRBD2 (6 bases). The CDR3 runs to 14 residues. V lost 0 bases and J 7 bases, leaving 10 bases between the germline ends. Per the germline V gene, CDR1 is KGHSH and CDR2 is LQKENI. The CDR3 is CASSPPPGENEQFF. CDR3 sequence (DNA): TGTGCCAGCTCACCACCGCCGGGGGAGAATGAGCAGTTCTTC.

This clonotype was detected a few times. The chain carries TRBV7-6 and TRBJ1-3; tentatively, D is TRBD1 (6 bases). Looked up from germline, CDR1 is SGHVS and CDR2 is FNYEAQ. The CDR3 loop spans 18 amino acids. V shed 1 base and J shed 0 bases, with 16 bases lying between them. The CDR3 protein is CASSLVNRTAYSGNTIYF. DNA of the CDR3: TGTGCCAGCAGCTTAGTCAATCGGACAGCTTACTCTGGAAACACCATATATTTT.

This clonotype has just a few counts. The V gene is TRBV6-1, the J gene TRBJ1-1; D is perhaps TRBD1 (5 bases). CDR1 and CDR2 (germline): MNHNS, SASEGT. The CDR3 runs 15 residues. The V gene lost 1 base and the J gene lost 4 bases, with 13 bases spanning the gap. For the CDR3, the DNA is TGTGCCAGCAGTGAAGAAGGGGCGGGGGGCACTGAAGCTTTCTTT. Its protein product is CASSEEGAGGTEAFF.

This clonotype came up a few times. This chain connects TRBV14 to TRBJ1-1; 11 nucleotides line up with TRBD1. The CDR3 length is 13 residues. Losses at the gene ends were 4 bases for V and 10 bases for J; bases not matched to a gene: 5. Per germline, CDR1 SGHDN and CDR2 FVKESK. CDR3 sequence reads: CASSLGQGAAAFF. The CDR3, as DNA: TGTGCCAGCAGCCTAGGACAGGGGGCCGCAGCTTTCTTT.

In its sample, this clonotype was seen many times. The genes are TRBV5-1 and TRBJ1-1; D is unresolved. The germline V gene encodes CDR1 SGHRS and CDR2 YFSETQ. CDR3 size: 14 residues. Trimming cost V 0 bases and J 3 bases, with 9 bases left between them. The CDR3 region has the DNA TGCGCCAGCAGCTTGGCCCCCCCGGACACTGAAGCTTTCTTT. Protein sequence: CASSLAPPDTEAFF.

The chain has TRBV12-3 or TRBV12-4 and TRBJ1-1, with a possible D match to TRBD1 (5 bases). The CDR3 runs 16 residues. Trimming left V 6 bases short and J 1 base short, with 18 bases between. CDR3 region: CASSYRLPPGNTEAFF. The CDR3 DNA is TGTGCCAGCAGCTACAGGCTCCCCCCTGGGAACACTGAAGCTTTCTTT.

This clonotype was observed at least ten times. The chain combines TRBV10-3 with TRBJ1-2; maybe TRBD1 (5 bases). Trimming left V 6 bases short and J 6 bases short, with 14 bases between. The CDR3 sequence is 13 residues long. In germline, CDR1 is ENHRY, CDR2 SYGVKD. The CDR3 spells CAIRFGREDGYTF. The CDR3, as DNA: TGTGCCATCAGGTTCGGCAGGGAGGATGGCTACACCTTC.

This clonotype was recorded many times. This chain joins TRBV12-3 or TRBV12-4 and TRBJ2-5, with D perhaps TRBD2 (5 bases). The ends were cut back, 6 bases at V and 5 bases at J, with 13 bases in the middle. CDR3 size: 13 residues. The CDR3 region is CASSPLIAETQYF. CDR3 nucleotide sequence: TGTGCCAGCAGCCCCCTAATAGCGGAGACCCAGTACTTC.

The CDR3 protein is CASNPRPPRLQGSYEQYF. CDR3 nucleotide sequence: TGTGCCAGCAATCCAAGACCGCCACGATTACAGGGGTCCTACGAGCAGTACTTC. The gene calls are TRBV5-5 and TRBJ2-7; 7 nucleotides match TRBD1. The length of the CDR3 is 18 residues. V trimming: 6 bases; J trimming: 1 base; junction bases outside the gene matches: 19. Germline loops: CDR1 SGHKS, CDR2 YYEKEE (reference sequence).

This clonotype has a count of ten or more. The V call is TRBV20-1, the J call TRBJ2-3; 7 nucleotides line up with TRBD1. The CDR3 loop spans 14 amino acids. Germline lookup yields CDR1 DFQATT and CDR2 SNEGSKA (reference sequence). V was clipped by 5 bases and J by 0 bases; unmatched bases: 5. The CDR3 DNA is TGCAGTGCTTCATCGACAGGGAGCACAGATACGCAGTATTTT. Its translation: CSASSTGSTDTQYF.

This clonotype was recorded many times. The CDR3 nucleotides read TGTGCCAGCAGCTTGTTTGCCGGGTATCCTCAGCCCCAGCATTTT. Translated: CASSLFAGYPQPQHF. The chain is built from TRBV5-6 and TRBJ1-5; D gene unclear. Trimming took off 1 base at V and 6 bases at J, with 14 bases between the two ends. The CDR3 has 15 amino acids. The germline CDR1 and CDR2 sequences are SGHDT and YYEEEE.

In its sample, this clonotype was seen many times. The chain has TRBV5-1 and TRBJ2-3; D may be TRBD2 (5 bases). Germline V gene lookup returns CDR1 SGHRS and CDR2 YFSETQ. The CDR3 runs 15 residues. V dropped 4 bases and J dropped 2 bases, with 14 bases sitting between them. This chain's CDR3 is CASSRTSADTDTQYF. In DNA, the CDR3 is TGCGCCAGCAGCCGGACTTCCGCTGACACAGATACGCAGTATTTT. Full variable domain (missing parts from reference TRBV5-1 and TRBJ2-3): KAGVTQTPRYLIKTRGQQVTLSCSPISGHRSVSWYQQTPGQGLQFLFEYFSETQRNKGNFPGRFSGRQFSNSRSEMNVSTLELGDSALYLCASSRTSADTDTQYFGPGTRLTVL.